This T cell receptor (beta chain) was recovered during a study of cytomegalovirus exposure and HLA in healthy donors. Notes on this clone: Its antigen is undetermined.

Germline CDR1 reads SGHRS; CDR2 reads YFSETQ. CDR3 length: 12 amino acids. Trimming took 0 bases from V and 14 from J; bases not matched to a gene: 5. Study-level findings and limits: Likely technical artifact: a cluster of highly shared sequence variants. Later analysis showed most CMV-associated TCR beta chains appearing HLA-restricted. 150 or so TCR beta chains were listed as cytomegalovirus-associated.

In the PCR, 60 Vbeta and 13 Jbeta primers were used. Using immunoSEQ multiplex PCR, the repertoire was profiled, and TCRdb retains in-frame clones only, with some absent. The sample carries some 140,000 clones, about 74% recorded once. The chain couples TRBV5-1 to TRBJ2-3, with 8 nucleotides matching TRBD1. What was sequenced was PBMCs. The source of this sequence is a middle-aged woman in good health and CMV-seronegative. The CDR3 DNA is TGCGCCAGCAGCTTGGTGGACAGGGACCCGTATTTT. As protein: CASSLVDRDPYF.